This is a list of T cell receptor beta chains from one sample in a study of T cell repertoires in cytomegalovirus infection. No antigen has been assigned to these receptors. A single record per CDR3 protein comes from TCRdb applying MiXCR to the reads. This sample has about 830,000 distinct CDR3 sequences, with roughly 33% found just once. The sample consisted of cultured CD8+ T cells from PBMCs, taken from culture after CMV antigen stimulation. Receptor source: a human donor in good health (CMV status not recorded). Some clones in this sample may be carry-over from other donors' samples. Each CDR3 is given with its conserved first and last residue. The D gene is left open where the match is weak. A row's size may be missing; if present it is once, few, many or a size class.

V	J	size	D	CDR3	DNA
TRBV13	TRBJ2-7	few	TRBD1	CASSFTQGAYEQYF	TGTGCCAGCAGCTTTACTCAGGGGGCGTACGAGCAGTACTTC
TRBV7-6	TRBJ1-1	many	TRBD1	CASSLAFLKGQGNLWNTEAFF	TGTGCCAGCAGCTTAGCTTTTCTGAAAGGACAGGGTAACTTGTGGAACACTGAAGCTTTCTTT
TRBV19	TRBJ2-7	few	.	CASSIVGKGPYEQYF	TGTGCCAGTAGTATAGTCGGGAAAGGACCCTACGAGCAGTACTTC
TRBV2	TRBJ2-3	few	.	CASSEALPSGLSTDTQYF	TGTGCCAGCAGTGAAGCGTTGCCCTCGGGACTCAGCACAGATACGCAGTATTTT
TRBV6-6	TRBJ1-1	.	TRBD1	CASSSSGYRGTEAFF	TGTGCCAGCAGTTCTTCCGGGTACAGGGGCACTGAAGCTTTCTTT
TRBV10-3	TRBJ1-5	few	TRBD1	CAISETTGSSNQPQHF	TGTGCCATCAGTGAGACGACAGGGTCAAGCAATCAGCCCCAGCATTTT
TRBV27	TRBJ1-2	.	TRBD1	CASSFSGTGKGYTF	TGTGCCAGCAGTTTCTCCGGGACAGGGAAGGGCTACACCTTC
TRBV7-2	TRBJ1-1	many	TRBD1	CASSYWTGLNTEAFF	TGTGCCAGCAGCTACTGGACAGGACTGAACACTGAAGCTTTCTTT
TRBV7-9	TRBJ2-3	few	.	CASSPFPESTDTQYF	TGTGCCAGCAGCCCTTTCCCAGAGAGCACAGATACGCAGTATTTT
TRBV19	TRBJ2-1	few	TRBD1	CASSPTGFPYNEQFF	TGTGCCAGTAGCCCGACAGGGTTCCCCTACAATGAGCAGTTCTTC
TRBV6-1	TRBJ1-2	.	.	CASSASWGLPFEWYGYTF	TGTGCCAGCAGTGCCTCATGGGGACTACCGTTCGAGTGGTATGGCTACACCTTC
TRBV20-1	TRBJ2-2	.	.	CSARDLSGTQNTGELFF	TGCAGTGCTAGAGATCTTTCTGGGACACAGAACACCGGGGAGCTGTTTTTT
TRBV20-1	TRBJ1-1	.	.	CSARDLWQNTEAFF	TGCAGTGCTAGAGATCTGTGGCAGAACACTGAAGCTTTCTTT
TRBV19	TRBJ2-1	few	.	CASSILAQQFF	.
TRBV7-8	TRBJ2-1	.	.	CASSPRKGPLANNEQFF	TGTGCCAGCAGCCCCCGGAAAGGACCCCTAGCCAACAATGAGCAGTTCTTC
TRBV20-1	TRBJ1-2	.	.	CSARFRLYYGYTF	TGCAGTGCTCGTTTCAGACTTTACTATGGCTACACCTTC
TRBV10-2	TRBJ1-6	.	.	CASTMRSYNSPLHF	TGCGCCAGCACTATGCGCTCCTATAATTCACCCCTCCACTTT
TRBV5-5	TRBJ2-3	.	.	CASSLVGWGARADTQYF	TGTGCCAGCAGCTTGGTGGGGTGGGGGGCCAGGGCAGATACGCAGTATTTT
TRBV6-1	TRBJ2-1	few	.	CASVTGTNGFYNEQFF	TGTGCCAGCGTGACAGGTACAAACGGTTTCTACAATGAGCAGTTCTTC
TRBV7-3	TRBJ2-2	few	.	CASRAAGELFF	TGTGCCAGCAGGGCGGCCGGGGAGCTGTTTTTT
TRBV7-4	TRBJ1-2	.	.	CASSLAWQDFHYGYTF	TGTGCCAGCAGCTTAGCGTGGCAGGATTTTCACTATGGCTACACCTTC
TRBV6-1	TRBJ2-7	few	.	CASSEGSRYEQYF	TGTGCCAGCAGCGAAGGGTCCCGCTACGAGCAGTACTTC
TRBV12-3/TRBV12-4	TRBJ1-6	many	TRBD1	CASSLTHRGKSPLHF	TGTGCCAGCAGTCTTACTCACAGGGGGAAGTCACCCCTCCACTTT
TRBV5-4	TRBJ2-2	.	TRBD2	CASSGTSGAYTGELFF	TGTGCCAGCAGCGGGACTAGCGGGGCGTACACCGGGGAGCTGTTTTTT
TRBV27	TRBJ1-1	few	.	CATSGGGVHTEAFF	TGTGCCACTTCGGGAGGGGGGGTTCATACTGAAGCTTTCTTT